The clone carrying this T cell receptor beta chain was picked up many times. This sample was included in a study of T cells in Graves' hyperthyroidism and ophthalmopathy. Researchers amplified the TCR beta CDR3 regions from RNA transcripts. With the HTBI primer set, the TCR CDR3 went through a first round of RT-PCR. TCRdb analysed the multiplex PCR reads with MiXCR anew, one entry per CDR3 protein. In the table there are 500,000 to 650,000 distinct CDR3 sequences, around 13% of which are singletons. V shed 1 base and J shed 3 bases, with 13 bases lying between them. Germline V gives CDR1 SEHNR, CDR2 FQNEAQ (reference sequence). The CDR3 length is 15 residues.

The chain employs TRBV7-9 and TRBJ2-7; D uncertain. The clonotype originates from a woman aged 45 to 65 with Graves' ophthalmopathy. The specimen sequenced was blood. CDR3 sequence: CASSLVGVEIYEQYF. CDR3 nucleotides: TGTGCCAGCAGCTTAGTGGGCGTAGAGATCTACGAGCAGTACTTC.